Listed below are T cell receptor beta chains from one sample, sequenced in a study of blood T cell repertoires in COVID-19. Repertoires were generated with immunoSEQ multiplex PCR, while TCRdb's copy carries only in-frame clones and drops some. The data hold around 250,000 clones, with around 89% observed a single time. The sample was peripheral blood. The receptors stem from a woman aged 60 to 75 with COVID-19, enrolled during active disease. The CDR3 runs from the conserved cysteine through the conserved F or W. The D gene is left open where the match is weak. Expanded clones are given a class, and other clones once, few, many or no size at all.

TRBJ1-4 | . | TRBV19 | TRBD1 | TGTGCCAGCAAGACAGGGGGCTATGAAAAACTGTTTTTT | CASKTGGYEKLFF
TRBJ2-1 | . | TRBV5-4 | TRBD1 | TGTGCCAGCAGGGTAGACAGGGGGCAATACAATGAGCAGTTCTTC | CASRVDRGQYNEQFF
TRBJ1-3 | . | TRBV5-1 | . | TGCGCCAGCAGCTTGGGTGGCGGGGGTTCTGCTGGAAACACCATATATTTT | CASSLGGGGSAGNTIYF
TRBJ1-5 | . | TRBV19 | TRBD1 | TGTGCCAGTAGGCCCTCTCCGGGACAGGGGGCAGGACCTAATCAGCCCCAGCATTTT | CASRPSPGQGAGPNQPQHF
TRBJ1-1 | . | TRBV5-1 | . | TGCGCCAGCAGTCGCCTCAGTCGGAACACTGAAGCTTTCTTT | CASSRLSRNTEAFF
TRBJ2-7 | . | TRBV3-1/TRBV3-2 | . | TGTGCCAGCAGCCAAATAACAGCTGCCGAGCAGTACTTC | CASSQITAAEQYF
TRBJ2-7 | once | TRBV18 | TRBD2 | TGTGCCAGCTCACCACCGGCCAAGCGGGGGGGCACCTACGAGCAGTACTTC | CASSPPAKRGGTYEQYF
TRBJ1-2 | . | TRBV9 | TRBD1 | TGTGCCAGCAGCCTACAGGGGAACTATGGCTACACCTTC | CASSLQGNYGYTF
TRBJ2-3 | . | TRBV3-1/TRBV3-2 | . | TGTGCCAGCAGCCCCTCCGGGACTCTCACGGGAGATACGCAGTATTTT | CASSPSGTLTGDTQYF
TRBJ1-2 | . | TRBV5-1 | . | TGCGCCAGCCAATACACGGCAGGGTTGGACTATGGCTACACCTTC | CASQYTAGLDYGYTF
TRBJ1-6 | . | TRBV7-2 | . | TGTGCCAGCAGCTGGGGAGGCGGGGATAATTCACCCCTCCACTTT | CASSWGGGDNSPLHF
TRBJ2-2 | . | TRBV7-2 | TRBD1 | TGTGCCAGCAGCTTAGCTGGGACAGGGTACACCGGGGAGCTGTTTTTT | CASSLAGTGYTGELFF
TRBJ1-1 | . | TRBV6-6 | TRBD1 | TGTGCCAGCAGTGGAATTGGACAGGGGAAGGACACTGAAGCTTTCTTT | CASSGIGQGKDTEAFF
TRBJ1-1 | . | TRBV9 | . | TGTGCCAGCAGCCCTATAGAAGCTTTCTTT | CASSPIEAFF
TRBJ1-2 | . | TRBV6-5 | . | TGTGCCAGCAGTTCAGGGTATGGCTACACCTTC | CASSSGYGYTF
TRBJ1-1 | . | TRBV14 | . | TGTGCCAGCAGCCAAGACAGGGCTATGAACACTGAAGCTTTCTTT | CASSQDRAMNTEAFF
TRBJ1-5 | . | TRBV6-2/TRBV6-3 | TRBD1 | TGTGCCAGCAGTTACTCACCAGGGGGCGCCAGCAATCAGCCCCAGCATTTT | CASSYSPGGASNQPQHF
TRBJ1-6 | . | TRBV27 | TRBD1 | TGTGCCAGCAGTCCGACAGGGGGCGGTTCCTATAATTCACCCCTCCACTTT | CASSPTGGGSYNSPLHF
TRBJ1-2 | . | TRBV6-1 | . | TGTGCCAGCAGTGCGACAGGCAGCGAAATTAACTATGGCTACACCTTC | CASSATGSEINYGYTF
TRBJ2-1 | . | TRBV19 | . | TGTGCCAGTAGATCACAGGCCTCCTCCTACAATGAGCAGTTCTTC | CASRSQASSYNEQFF
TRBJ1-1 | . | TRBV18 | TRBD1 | TGTGCCAGCTCACTCAGGACAGGGGTGAACACTGAAGCTTTCTTT | CASSLRTGVNTEAFF
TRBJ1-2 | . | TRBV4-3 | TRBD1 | TGCGCCAGCAGCCACGGGACAGGGGGATCTCGTGGCTACACCTTC | CASSHGTGGSRGYTF
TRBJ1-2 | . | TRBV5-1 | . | TGCGCCAGCAGCCCAAGCTCCCTACAGGGAGGCTACACCTTC | CASSPSSLQGGYTF
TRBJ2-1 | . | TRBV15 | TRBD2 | TGTGCCACCGATCCTAGCGGCGAATACAATGAGCAGTTCTTC | CATDPSGEYNEQFF
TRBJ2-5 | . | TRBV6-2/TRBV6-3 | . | TGTGCCAGCAGTTTTTTCGAGGGCCTCCAAGAGACCCAGTACTTC | CASSFFEGLQETQYF
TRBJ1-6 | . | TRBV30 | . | TGTGCCATGCAGGGAATCTATAATTCACCCCTCCACTTT | CAMQGIYNSPLHF
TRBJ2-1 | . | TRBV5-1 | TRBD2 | TGCGCCAGCAGCTTGGATCTAGCGGGCAACTACAATGAGCAGTTCTTC | CASSLDLAGNYNEQFF
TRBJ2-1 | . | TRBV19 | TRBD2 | TGTGCCAGTAGTATAGAACTAGCGGGGGCGTACAATGAGCAGTTCTTC | CASSIELAGAYNEQFF
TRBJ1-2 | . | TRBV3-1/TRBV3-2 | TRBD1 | TGTGCCAGCAGCCAAAACTCAGGGGGCGCATCTAACGGCTACACCTTC | CASSQNSGGASNGYTF
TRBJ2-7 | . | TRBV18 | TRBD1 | TGTGCCAGCTCACCTTCGGACAGGGCACAGCAGTACTTC | CASSPSDRAQQYF
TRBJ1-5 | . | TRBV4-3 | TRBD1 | TGCGCCAGCAGCTCCCGACAGGGGGCCCAGCCCCAGCATTTT | CASSSRQGAQPQHF
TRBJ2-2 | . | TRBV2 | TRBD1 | TGTGCCAGCACAAGCCGGGACAGGGTTTCGGGGGAGCTGTTTTTT | CASTSRDRVSGELFF
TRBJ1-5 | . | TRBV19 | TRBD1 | TGTGCCAGTAGTATTGGTGGGTGGGGACAGGGAAGGGACAATCAGCCCCAGCATTTT | CASSIGGWGQGRDNQPQHF
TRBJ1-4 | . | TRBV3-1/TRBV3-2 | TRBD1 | TGTGCCAGCAGCCAAGACCAAGGACAGGGGGATCAGAAACTGTTTTTT | CASSQDQGQGDQKLFF
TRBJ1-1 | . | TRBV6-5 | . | TGTGCCAGCAGTACTATACAAGTGAACACTGAAGCTTTCTTT | CASSTIQVNTEAFF
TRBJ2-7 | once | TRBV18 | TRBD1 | TGTGCCAGCTCACCAACGCCGGGACAGAAGTCCTACGAGCAGTACTTC | CASSPTPGQKSYEQYF
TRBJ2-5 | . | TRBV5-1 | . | TGCGCCAGCAGCTTGCACAGGACAGACCAAGAGACCCAGTACTTC | CASSLHRTDQETQYF
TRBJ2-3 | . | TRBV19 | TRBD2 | TGTGCCAGTAGTATGGGACTAGTAAATACGCAGTATTTT | CASSMGLVNTQYF
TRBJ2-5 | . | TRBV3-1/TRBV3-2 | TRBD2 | TGTGCCAGCAGCCCCCGCCAGACTAGCGCGTCCCAGTACTTC | CASSPRQTSASQYF
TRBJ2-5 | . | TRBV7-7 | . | TGTGCTAGCAGCCCCCAGGGGAACCCGGGAGAGACCCAGTACTTC | CASSPQGNPGETQYF
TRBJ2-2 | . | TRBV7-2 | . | TGTGCCAGCAGCTTAGGGCAGGGGATTTCGAACACCGGGGAGCTGTTTTTT | CASSLGQGISNTGELFF
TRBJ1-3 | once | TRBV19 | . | TGTGCCAGTAGTAGAGGGCCTGCCTCTGGAAACACCATATATTTT | CASSRGPASGNTIYF
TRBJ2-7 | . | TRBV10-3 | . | TGTGCCATCAGAACAAGGTTGGCCCTCGGGGAGCAGTACTTC | CAIRTRLALGEQYF
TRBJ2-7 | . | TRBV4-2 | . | TGTGCCAGCAGCCAAGAGACAGTCTCCTACGAGCAGTACTTC | CASSQETVSYEQYF
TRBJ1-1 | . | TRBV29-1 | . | TGCAGCGGTGTAAGGGGGAACACTGAAGCTTTCTTT | CSGVRGNTEAFF
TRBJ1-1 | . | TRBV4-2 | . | TGTGCCAGCAGCCAAGGGGAGGGAATGAGGACTGAAGCTTTCTTT | CASSQGEGMRTEAFF
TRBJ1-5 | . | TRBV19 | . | TGTGCCAGTAGTAACTACGTCAATCAGCCCCAGCATTTT | CASSNYVNQPQHF
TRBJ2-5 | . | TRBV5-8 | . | TGTGCCAGCAGCGGCGCGGGACGGAGCCAAGAGACCCAGTACTTC | CASSGAGRSQETQYF
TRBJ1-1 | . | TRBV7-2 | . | TGTGCCAGCAGCTTCAACAGGTTGAACACTGAAGCTTTCTTT | CASSFNRLNTEAFF
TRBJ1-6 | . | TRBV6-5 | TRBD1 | TGTGCCAGCAGTTATAGGGGGCGCAGTAATTCACCCCTCCACTTT | CASSYRGRSNSPLHF
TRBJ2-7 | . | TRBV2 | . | TGTGCCAGCAGGGGCCGCCGGGAGTTCTCCTACGAGCAGTACTTC | CASRGRREFSYEQYF
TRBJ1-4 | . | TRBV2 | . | TGTGCCAGCAGCAGGGGATTGGATGGTGAAAAACTGTTTTTT | CASSRGLDGEKLFF